This TCR beta chain originates from a study of blood T cell repertoires in COVID-19. Study-wide context: Collection of acute and convalescent COVID-19 samples took place in the United States, Italy and Spain. Sources were T cells, B-cell-depleted T cells, or PBMCs; the material itself was cDNA or gDNA.

Categorization into cohorts depended on clinical history that participants reported. CDR3 size: 13 residues. V lost 3 bases and J 9 bases, leaving 12 bases between the germline ends. CDR1 MDHEN and CDR2 SYDVKM come from the germline V gene. As handled by the study authors: Reference gene primer amplification in the assay estimated nucleated cell counts. Generated by immunoSEQ multiplex PCR, the TCRdb table keeps only in-frame clones and is missing some. Clone size and V and J calls were adopted from that table, with D and trimming inferred from the DNA. This table holds roughly 250,000 clones, approximately 90% found once.

V usage is TRBV28 and J usage is TRBJ1-5; D is undetermined. The clonotype comes from a woman under 40 with acute COVID-19. The sequencing input was PBMCs or T cells enriched from blood (not recorded which). CDR3 sequence reads: CASSLAGPLPQHF. The DNA for the CDR3 is TGTGCCAGCAGTTTGGCAGGTCCCCTGCCCCAGCATTTT.